The 3 T cell receptor beta chains listed next were all sequenced from one sample in a study of blood T cells in healthy people across ages. A second PCR of 7 to 11 cycles used a sample-barcoded 5' primer and a J-beta primer mix. TCRdb processed the 5' RACE reads anew with MiXCR; each CDR3 protein has one entry. The data hold about 1.1 million distinct CDR3 sequences, with more than 30% observed a single time. Sequencing input: blood. These receptors were obtained from a man younger than 35 in good health.

This clonotype appeared a few times. V is TRBV4-3 and J is TRBJ2-7; D is perhaps TRBD1 (5 bases). This CDR3 region has 14 residues. In germline, CDR1 is LGHNA, CDR2 YSLEER. Trimming stripped 1 base from V and 3 bases from J, with 10 bases between. CDR3 bases: TGCGCCAGCAGCCAAGGAACAGGTAACTACGAGCAGTACTTC. Translated: CASSQGTGNYEQYF.

V gene TRBV12-3 or TRBV12-4 combines with J gene TRBJ1-2; D unresolved. V lost 3 bases and J 2 bases, leaving 10 bases between the germline ends. The CDR3 loop spans 14 amino acids. The CDR3 DNA reads TGTGCCAGCAGTTTCCCCACCAACAACTATGGCTACACCTTC. As protein: CASSFPTNNYGYTF.

As regards this clonotype: This is likely a read error, given that the CDR3 carries no conserved phenylalanine or tryptophan at its end. The J gene is TRBJ1-2, the V gene TRBV20-1; tentatively, D is TRBD1 (6 bases). CDR1 DFQATT and CDR2 SNEGSKA come from the germline V gene (reference sequence). The CDR3 contains 12 residues. V was pared by 4 bases and J by 2 bases, with 8 bases between. The CDR3 coding sequence is TGCAGTGCTAAGGGGGGGAACTATGGCTACACCGTC. It yields the protein CSAKGGNYGYTV.